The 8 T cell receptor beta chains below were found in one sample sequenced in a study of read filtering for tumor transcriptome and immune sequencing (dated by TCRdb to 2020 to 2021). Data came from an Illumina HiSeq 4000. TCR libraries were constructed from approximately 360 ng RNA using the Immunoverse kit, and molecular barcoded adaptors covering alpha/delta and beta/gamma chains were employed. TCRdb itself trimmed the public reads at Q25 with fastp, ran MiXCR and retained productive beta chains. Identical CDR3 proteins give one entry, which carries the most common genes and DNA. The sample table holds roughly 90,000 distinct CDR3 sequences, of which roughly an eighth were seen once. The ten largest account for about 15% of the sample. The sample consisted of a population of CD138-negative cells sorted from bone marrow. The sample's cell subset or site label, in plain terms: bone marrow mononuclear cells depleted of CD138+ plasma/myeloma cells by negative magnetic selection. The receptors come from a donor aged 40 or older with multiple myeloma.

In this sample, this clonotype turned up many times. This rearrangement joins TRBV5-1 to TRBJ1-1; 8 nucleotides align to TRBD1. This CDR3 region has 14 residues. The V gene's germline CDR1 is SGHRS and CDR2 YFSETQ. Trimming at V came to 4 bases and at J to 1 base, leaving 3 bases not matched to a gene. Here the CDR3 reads CASSRDRSNTEAFF. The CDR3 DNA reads TGCGCCAGCAGCCGGGACAGGTCGAACACTGAAGCTTTCTTT.

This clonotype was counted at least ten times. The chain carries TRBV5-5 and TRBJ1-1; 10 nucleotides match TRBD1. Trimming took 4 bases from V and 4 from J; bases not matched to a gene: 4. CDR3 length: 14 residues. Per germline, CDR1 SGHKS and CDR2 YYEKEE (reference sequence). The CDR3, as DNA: TGTGCCAGCAGCGGGGGGACAGGGGCCACTGAAGCTTTCTTT. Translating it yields CASSGGTGATEAFF. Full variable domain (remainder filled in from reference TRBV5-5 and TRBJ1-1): DAGVTQSPTHLIKTRGQQVTLRCSPISGHKSVSWYQQVLGQGPQFIFQYYEKEERGRGNFPDRFSARQFPNYSSELNVNALLLGDSALYLCASSGGTGATEAFFGQGTRLTVV.

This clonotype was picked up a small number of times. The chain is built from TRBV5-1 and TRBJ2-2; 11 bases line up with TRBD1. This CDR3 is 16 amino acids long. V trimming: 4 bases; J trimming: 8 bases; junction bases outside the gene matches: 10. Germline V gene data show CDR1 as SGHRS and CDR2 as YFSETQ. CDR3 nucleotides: TGCGCCAGCAGCACCCGGACAGGGGGCCGGGGAGGGGAGCTGTTTTTT. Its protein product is CASSTRTGGRGGELFF.

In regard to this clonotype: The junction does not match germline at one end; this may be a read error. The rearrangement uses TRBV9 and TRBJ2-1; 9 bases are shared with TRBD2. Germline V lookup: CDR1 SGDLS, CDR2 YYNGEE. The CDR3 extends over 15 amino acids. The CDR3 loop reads CASAELAGNYSERFF. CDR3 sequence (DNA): TGTGCCAGCGCGGAGCTAGCGGGGAATTACAGTGAGCGGTTCTTC.

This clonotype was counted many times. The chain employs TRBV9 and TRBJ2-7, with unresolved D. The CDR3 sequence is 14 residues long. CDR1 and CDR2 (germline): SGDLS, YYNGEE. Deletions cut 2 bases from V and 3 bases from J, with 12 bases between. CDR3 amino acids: CASSVTNEDYEQYF. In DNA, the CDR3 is TGTGCCAGCAGCGTGACAAATGAGGACTACGAGCAGTACTTC.

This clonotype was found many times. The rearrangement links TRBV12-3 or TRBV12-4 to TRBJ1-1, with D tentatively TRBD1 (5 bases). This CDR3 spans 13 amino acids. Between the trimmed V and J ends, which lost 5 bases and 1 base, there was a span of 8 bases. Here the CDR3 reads CASSRQSNTEAFF. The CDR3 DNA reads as TGTGCCAGCAGTCGACAGTCGAACACTGAAGCTTTCTTT.

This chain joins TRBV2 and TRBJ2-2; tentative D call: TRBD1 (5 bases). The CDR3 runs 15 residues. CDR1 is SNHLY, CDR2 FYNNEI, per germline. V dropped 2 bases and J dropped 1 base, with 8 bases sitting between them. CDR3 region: CASSERQMNTGELFF. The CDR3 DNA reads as TGTGCCAGCAGTGAAAGACAGATGAACACCGGGGAGCTGTTTTTT.

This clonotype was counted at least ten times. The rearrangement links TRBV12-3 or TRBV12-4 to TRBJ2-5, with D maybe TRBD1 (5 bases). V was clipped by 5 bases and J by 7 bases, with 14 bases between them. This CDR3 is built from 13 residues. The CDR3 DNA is TGTGCCAGCAGTCCCGGAGCCCAGGGGACCCAGTACTTC. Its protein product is CASSPGAQGTQYF.